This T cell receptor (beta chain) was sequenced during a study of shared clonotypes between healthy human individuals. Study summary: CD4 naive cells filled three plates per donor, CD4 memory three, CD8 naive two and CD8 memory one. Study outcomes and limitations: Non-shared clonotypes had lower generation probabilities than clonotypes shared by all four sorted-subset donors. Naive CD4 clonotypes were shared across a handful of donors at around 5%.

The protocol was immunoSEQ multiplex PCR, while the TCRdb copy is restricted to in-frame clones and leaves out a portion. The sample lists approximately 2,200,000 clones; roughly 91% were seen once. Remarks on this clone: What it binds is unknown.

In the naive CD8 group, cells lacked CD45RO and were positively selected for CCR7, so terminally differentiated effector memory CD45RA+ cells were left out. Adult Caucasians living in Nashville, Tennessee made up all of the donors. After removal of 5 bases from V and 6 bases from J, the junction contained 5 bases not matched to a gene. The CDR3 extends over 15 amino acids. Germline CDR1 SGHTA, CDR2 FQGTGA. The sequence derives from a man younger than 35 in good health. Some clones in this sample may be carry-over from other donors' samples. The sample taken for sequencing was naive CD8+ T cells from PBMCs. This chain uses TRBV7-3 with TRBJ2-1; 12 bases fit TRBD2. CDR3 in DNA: TGTGCCAGCAGCGTTCTAGCGGGAGGGATCAATGAGCAGTTCTTC. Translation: CASSVLAGGINEQFF. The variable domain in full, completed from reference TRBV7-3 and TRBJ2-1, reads GAGVSQTPSNKVTEKGKYVELRCDPISGHTALYWYRQSLGQGPEFLIYFQGTGAADDSGLPNDRFFAVRPEGSVSTLKIQRTERGDSAVYLCASSVLAGGINEQFFGPGTRLTVL.